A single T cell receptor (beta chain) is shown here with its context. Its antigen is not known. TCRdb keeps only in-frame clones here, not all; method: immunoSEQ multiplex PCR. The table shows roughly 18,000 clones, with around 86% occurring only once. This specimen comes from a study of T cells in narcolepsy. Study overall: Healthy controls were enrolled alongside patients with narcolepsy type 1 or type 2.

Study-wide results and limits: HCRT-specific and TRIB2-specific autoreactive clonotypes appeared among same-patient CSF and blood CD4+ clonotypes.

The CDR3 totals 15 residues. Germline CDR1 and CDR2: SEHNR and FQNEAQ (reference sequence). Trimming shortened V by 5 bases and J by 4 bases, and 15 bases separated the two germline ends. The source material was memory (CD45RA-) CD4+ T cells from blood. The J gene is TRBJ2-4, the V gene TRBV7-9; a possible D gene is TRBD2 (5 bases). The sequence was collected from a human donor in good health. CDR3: CASSPREGKKNIQYF. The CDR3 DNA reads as TGTGCCAGCAGCCCCCGGGAAGGGAAGAAAAACATTCAGTACTTC.